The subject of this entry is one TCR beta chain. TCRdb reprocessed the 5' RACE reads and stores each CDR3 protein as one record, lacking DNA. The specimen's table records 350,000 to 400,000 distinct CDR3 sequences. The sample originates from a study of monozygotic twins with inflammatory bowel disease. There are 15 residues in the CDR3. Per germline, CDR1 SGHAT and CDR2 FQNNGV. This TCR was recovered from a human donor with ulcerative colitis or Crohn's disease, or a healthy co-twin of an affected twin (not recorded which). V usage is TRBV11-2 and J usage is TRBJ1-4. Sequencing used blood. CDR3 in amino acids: CASSVDRGSGGKLFF.